Reported below is one T cell receptor beta chain. Its antigen is not known. This entry comes from a study of T cells in tuberculosis. Measured with immunoSEQ multiplex PCR; TCRdb has only the in-frame clones, and not every one. The data contain about 9,200 clones, around 94% of them singletons. Study observations and caveats: Cases with active tuberculosis were adults, while controls were adolescents. Active tuberculosis alpha repertoires lay closer to GMM-specific TCRs than controls'.

Trimming removed 1 base at V and 2 bases at J, with 12 bases between. CDR3 length: 15 residues. CDR1 is SGHTA, CDR2 FQGNSA, per germline. The specimen sequenced was PBMCs. The chain joins TRBV7-2 to TRBJ2-7, with a weak D call TRBD2 (6 bases). The TCR comes from an adult with tuberculosis. The CDR3 DNA reads as TGTGCCAGCAGCTTAGTGGGGGGAGCGCCCTACGAGCAGTACTTC. This sequence encodes CASSLVGGAPYEQYF.